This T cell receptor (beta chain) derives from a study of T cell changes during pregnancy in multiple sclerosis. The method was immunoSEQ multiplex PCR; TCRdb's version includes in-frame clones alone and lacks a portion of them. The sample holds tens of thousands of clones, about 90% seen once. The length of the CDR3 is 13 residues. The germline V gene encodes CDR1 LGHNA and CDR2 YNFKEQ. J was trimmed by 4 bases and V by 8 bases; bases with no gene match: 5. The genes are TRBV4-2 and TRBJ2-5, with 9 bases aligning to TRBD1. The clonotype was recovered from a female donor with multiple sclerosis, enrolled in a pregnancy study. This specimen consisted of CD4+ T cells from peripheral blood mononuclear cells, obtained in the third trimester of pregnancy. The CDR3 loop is CASGTDRGETQYF. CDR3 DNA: TGTGCCAGCGGTACGGACAGGGGAGAGACCCAGTACTTC.